A single sample gave rise to the 13 T cell receptor beta chains below, sequenced in a study of OX40 agonist ivuxolimab in advanced cancers. Method: immunoSEQ multiplex PCR; TCRdb's copy keeps in-frame clones and lacks some. The data hold tens of thousands of clones, with over 80% observed a single time. The sequencing used CD4+ or CD8+ T cells sorted from blood, collected in a trial of the OX40 agonist ivuxolimab. The receptors originated from an adult with an advanced solid tumor such as melanoma, head and neck, liver or kidney cancer.

This clone turned up a few times. The gene calls are TRBV28 and TRBJ1-1; D gene ambiguous. V lost 7 bases and J lost 2, with 23 bases in between. The CDR3 is 17 residues long. Per germline, CDR1 MDHEN and CDR2 SYDVKM. CDR3 sequence (DNA): TGTGCCAGCAAAAGGTCGAGGGCGCTCCGGATAAACACTGAAGCTTTCTTT. Its translation: CASKRSRALRINTEAFF.

The chain combines TRBV6-1 with TRBJ1-4; D gene uncertain. This CDR3 has 13 amino acids. With 10 bases removed from V and 7 bases from J, the gap between germline ends came to 16 bases. Germline assignment: CDR1 MNHNS and CDR2 SASEGT. This chain's CDR3 is CAIRGPGGEKLFF. CDR3 DNA sequence: TGTGCCATTCGCGGACCGGGCGGTGAAAAACTGTTTTTT.

The J gene is TRBJ2-5, the V gene TRBV29-1; D unclear. Germline V gene lookup returns CDR1 SQVTM and CDR2 ANQGSEA. The CDR3 is 10 residues long. Trimming removed 6 bases at V and 7 bases at J, with 9 bases between. The CDR3 here is CSVSLGTQYF. The CDR3 bases are TGCAGCGTGTCCCTCGGGACCCAGTACTTC.

The chain has TRBV28 and TRBJ1-1, with no clear D. V lost 7 bases and J 2 bases, leaving 14 bases between the germline ends. This CDR3 comprises 14 residues. CDR1 is MDHEN and CDR2 is SYDVKM in the germline V gene. In nucleotides, the CDR3 is TGTGCCAGCAAATACCGCCGGGGAAACACTGAAGCTTTCTTT. This sequence encodes CASKYRRGNTEAFF.

V is TRBV6-5 and J is TRBJ2-5; possible D gene TRBD2, 5 bases. Germline CDR1 reads MNHEY; CDR2 reads SVGAGI. V was clipped by 4 bases and J by 1 base, with 7 bases between them. The CDR3 contains 13 residues. CDR3 in DNA: TGTGCCAGCAGTTTCAGCGGCCAAGAGACCCAGTACTTC. Translation gives CASSFSGQETQYF.

The chain joins TRBV4-1 to TRBJ2-1; D may correspond to TRBD1 or TRBD2 (5 bases each). The CDR3 is made up of 20 amino acids. V lost 1 base and J lost 1, with 23 bases in between. Per the germline V gene, CDR1 is MGHRA and CDR2 is YSYEKL. The CDR3 spells CASSQALPGLPAPSYNEQFF. The CDR3 DNA is TGCGCCAGCAGCCAAGCCCTTCCGGGGCTTCCGGCACCGTCCTACAATGAGCAGTTCTTC.

The chain has TRBV10-3 and TRBJ2-7, with 9 bases identical to TRBD1. The CDR3 is 15 amino acids. Trimming at V came to 6 bases and at J to 0 bases, leaving 6 bases not matched to a gene. From germline, CDR1 is ENHRY and CDR2 SYGVKD. The CDR3: CAIRGGTGPSYEQYF. The CDR3 DNA reads as TGTGCCATCAGGGGAGGGACAGGGCCCTCCTACGAGCAGTACTTC.

This sequence joins TRBV10-1 and TRBJ2-5; 9 bases fit TRBD1. The end of the DNA fits TRBJ2-7 better, so the J call may be wrong. The CDR3 spans 18 residues. Germline CDR1 reads WNHNN; CDR2 reads SYGVQD (reference sequence). The CDR3 region is CASSDSPGGQGKTYEQYF. CDR3 nucleotides: TGCGCCAGCAGTGATTCTCCCGGGGGACAGGGTAAAACCTACGAGCAGTACTTC.

The chain has TRBV19 and TRBJ1-5; TRBD1 aligns across 10 bases. The CDR3 is made up of 15 amino acids. Looked up from germline, CDR1 is LNHDA and CDR2 is SQIVND (reference sequence). V shed 5 bases, J shed 4 bases, and the junction held 5 bases outside the gene matches. CDR3: CASSVRTGGNQPQHF. The CDR3 DNA sequence: TGTGCCAGTAGTGTTCGGACAGGGGGGAATCAGCCCCAGCATTTT. The variable domain in full, completed from reference TRBV19 and TRBJ1-5, reads DGGITQSPKYLFRKEGQNVTLSCEQNLNHDAMYWYRQDPGQGLRLIYYSQIVNDFQKGDIAEGYSVSREKKESFPLTVTSAQKNPTAFYLCASSVRTGGNQPQHFGDGTRLSIL.

This chain links TRBV30 with TRBJ1-6; unclear D gene. The CDR3 spans 12 residues. Germline CDR1 is GTSNPN and CDR2 is SVGIG (reference sequence). The germline V and J ends were trimmed by 4 bases and 4 bases, with 5 bases remaining between them. The CDR3 region is CAWNGYNSPLHF. CDR3 coding DNA: TGTGCCTGGAATGGGTATAATTCACCCCTCCACTTT.

The rearrangement uses TRBV5-5 and TRBJ2-3; D perhaps matches TRBD1 (6 bases). V dropped 0 bases and J dropped 5 bases, with 16 bases sitting between them. The CDR3 is 16 amino acids. Germline V CDR1 and CDR2: SGHKS, YYEKEE (reference sequence). The CDR3 coding sequence is TGTGCCAGCAGCTTGGCCGAGTGGGGGCAGCGAGATACGCAGTATTTT. Its translation is CASSLAEWGQRDTQYF.

This rearrangement joins TRBV6-5 to TRBJ2-5; D call uncertain. The CDR3 contains 12 residues. In germline, CDR1 is MNHEY, CDR2 SVGAGI. Deletions cut 4 bases from V and 3 bases from J, with 6 bases between. CDR3 DNA sequence: TGTGCCAGCAGTTTGGGTGAAGAGACCCAGTACTTC. As protein: CASSLGEETQYF.

Only a few counts were recorded for this clone. This chain joins TRBV25-1 and TRBJ2-2; D may match TRBD1 or TRBD2 (6 bases each). Trimming left V 6 bases short and J 6 bases short, with 14 bases between. From germline, CDR1 is MGHDK and CDR2 SYGVNS. This CDR3 comprises 14 residues. CDR3 sequence reads: CASSLGGMSGELFF. The CDR3 nucleotides read TGTGCCAGCAGCCTGGGGGGCATGTCCGGGGAGCTGTTTTTT.